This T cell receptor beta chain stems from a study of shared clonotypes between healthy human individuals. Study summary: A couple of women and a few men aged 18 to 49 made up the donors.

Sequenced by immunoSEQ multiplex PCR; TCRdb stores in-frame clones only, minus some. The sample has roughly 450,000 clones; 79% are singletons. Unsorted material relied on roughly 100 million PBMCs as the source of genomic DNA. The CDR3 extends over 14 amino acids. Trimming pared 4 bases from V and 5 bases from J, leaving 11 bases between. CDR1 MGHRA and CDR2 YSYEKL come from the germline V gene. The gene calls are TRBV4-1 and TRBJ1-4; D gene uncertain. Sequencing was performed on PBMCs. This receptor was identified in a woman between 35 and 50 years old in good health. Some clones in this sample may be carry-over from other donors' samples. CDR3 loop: CASSPSDINEKLFF. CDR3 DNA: TGCGCCAGCAGCCCTTCCGACATAAATGAAAAACTGTTTTTT.